The clone carrying this TCR beta chain was seen only a few times. The ends were cut back, 3 bases at V and 3 bases at J, with 18 bases in the middle. The CDR3 has 16 amino acids. Germline V gene lookup returns CDR1 MGHRA and CDR2 YSYEKL. PCR was performed using 60 Vbeta and 13 Jbeta primers. Repertoires were generated with immunoSEQ multiplex PCR, while TCRdb's copy carries only in-frame clones and drops some. The sample contains 100,000 to 150,000 clones, roughly four fifths of which appear only once. The sample comes from a study of cytomegalovirus exposure and HLA in healthy donors. This TCR came from a woman in her forties or fifties in good health and CMV-seropositive. The specimen sequenced was PBMCs. V and J are TRBV4-1 and TRBJ2-7, with D perhaps matching TRBD1 (6 bases). The chain's CDR3 is CASSQESGTIYYEQYF. For the CDR3, the DNA is TGCGCCAGCAGCCAGGAGTCCGGGACAATTTACTACGAGCAGTACTTC.